This T cell receptor (beta chain) emerged from a study of blood T cell repertoires in COVID-19. Overall study context: COVID-19 samples collected from the United States, Italy and Spain covered acute and convalescent phases. T cells, B-cell-depleted T cells, or PBMCs supplied cDNA or gDNA.

Here immunoSEQ multiplex PCR was the method, and the copy in TCRdb shows in-frame clones only, minus some. The table has 55,000 to 75,000 clones, around 84% seen once. CDR1 and CDR2 from the germline V gene are MGHRA and YSYEKL. The CDR3 totals 15 residues. V lost 3 bases to trimming and J lost 3 bases, with 15 bases between them. The TCR sequence derives from a man aged 50-59 years with active COVID-19. Sequencing used peripheral blood. The V call is TRBV4-1, the J call TRBJ2-7; a weak D match, TRBD1 (6 bases). CDR3 sequence: CASSQGPGQHYEQYF. The CDR3 DNA sequence: TGCGCCAGCAGCCAGGGACCGGGACAACACTACGAGCAGTACTTC.